The present entry profiles one T cell receptor (beta chain) with its context. The target antigen is unknown. The entry originates in a study of beta chain features in type 1 diabetes. Findings of the study overall: Type 1 diabetes patients had VDJ junctions that carried fewer insertions and more deletions. It was possible that PCR favored shorter templates, equally so in patients and controls. Shortening that was moderate but significant affected the TCRB CDR3s of Type 1 diabetes patients in all four CD4+ subsets.

V trimming: 5 bases; J trimming: 4 bases; junction bases outside the gene matches: 12. Germline values: CDR1 MDHEN, CDR2 SYDVKM. The CDR3 extends over 19 amino acids. The investigators reverse transcribed all of the isolated RNA, so they sequenced expressed TCRB transcripts. Deep immunoSEQ sequencing covered naive, central memory and regulatory T cell samples. TCRdb keeps only in-frame clones here, not all; method: immunoSEQ multiplex PCR. The sample contains around 260,000 clones, roughly 20% of which appear only once. The specimen was naive CD4+ T cells from blood. This sequence was found in a middle-aged woman with type 1 diabetes. This chain joins TRBV28 and TRBJ2-1; 15 nucleotides agree with TRBD2. CDR3 loop: CASSPNLGLAGGLYNEQFF. The CDR3 DNA follows: TGTGCCAGCAGTCCCAACCTGGGACTAGCGGGAGGCCTTTACAATGAGCAGTTCTTC.